This T cell receptor beta chain is drawn from a study of blood T cell repertoires in COVID-19. Study information: The study drew acute and convalescent COVID-19 samples from the United States, Italy and Spain. The analysed material was cDNA or gDNA that came from T cells, B-cell-depleted T cells, or PBMCs.

CDR1 is SNHLY, CDR2 FYNNEI, per germline. This CDR3 is 14 amino acids long. V shed 4 bases and J 10 bases; nucleotides not matched to a gene: 6. Per the study methods: It was from reference gene primer amplification that nucleated cell counts were estimated. The method was immunoSEQ multiplex PCR; TCRdb's version includes in-frame clones alone and lacks a portion of them. The DNA was the basis for D and trimming; V, J and clone size are from that table. Of approximately 140,000 clones in the sample, approximately 90% were seen once. The receptor was isolated from a man in his fifties with active or convalescent COVID-19. This chain connects TRBV2 to TRBJ2-1, with TRBD2 identical over 11 bases. Sequencing was done on a sample of peripheral blood. CDR3 DNA: TGTGCCAGCAGTGTAGCGGGAGGGCCGATCGAGCAGTTCTTC. It codes for CASSVAGGPIEQFF.